This T cell receptor (beta chain) was sequenced for a study of T cell responses to AZD1222 COVID-19 vaccine. Study summary: Second doses were pooled across both intervals (about 4 or about 12 weeks).

Findings and limits, study-wide: Baseline antibody screening turned up just six or seven seropositive AZD1222 recipients. Nearly half of spike-specific TCRs reportedly target unmutated variant regions.

Concerning this clone: Its antigen remains unknown.

V lost 4 bases and J 2 bases, leaving 13 bases between the germline ends. The CDR3 extends over 15 amino acids. Germline values: CDR1 SGDLS, CDR2 YYNGEE. Method: immunoSEQ multiplex PCR; TCRdb's copy keeps in-frame clones and lacks some. Here the sample spans 60,000 or so clones, 80% to 90% being singletons. This receptor was identified in an adult in good health. The rearrangement joins TRBV9 to TRBJ1-5; perhaps TRBD1 as D (6 bases). The specimen was peripheral blood, collected on day 0 of AZD1222 vaccination. CDR3 sequence: CASSPTGSGNQPQHF. The CDR3, as DNA: TGTGCCAGCAGCCCAACAGGGTCGGGCAATCAGCCCCAGCATTTT.